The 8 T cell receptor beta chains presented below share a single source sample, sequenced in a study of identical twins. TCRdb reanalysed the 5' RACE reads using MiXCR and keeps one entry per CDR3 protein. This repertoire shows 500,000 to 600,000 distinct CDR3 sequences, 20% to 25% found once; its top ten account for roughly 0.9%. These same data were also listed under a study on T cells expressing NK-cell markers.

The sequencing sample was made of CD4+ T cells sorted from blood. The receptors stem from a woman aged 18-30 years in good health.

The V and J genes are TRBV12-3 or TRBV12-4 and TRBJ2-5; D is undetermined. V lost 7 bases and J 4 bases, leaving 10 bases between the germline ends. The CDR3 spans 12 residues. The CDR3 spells CASTLGPETQYF. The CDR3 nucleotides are TGTGCCAGCACCTTAGGGCCAGAGACCCAGTACTTC.

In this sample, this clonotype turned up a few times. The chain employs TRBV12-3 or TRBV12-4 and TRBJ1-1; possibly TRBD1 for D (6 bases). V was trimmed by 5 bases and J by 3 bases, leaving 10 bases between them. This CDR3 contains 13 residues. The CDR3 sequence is CASSQQGHTEAFF. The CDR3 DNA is TGTGCCAGCAGTCAACAGGGTCACACTGAAGCTTTCTTT.

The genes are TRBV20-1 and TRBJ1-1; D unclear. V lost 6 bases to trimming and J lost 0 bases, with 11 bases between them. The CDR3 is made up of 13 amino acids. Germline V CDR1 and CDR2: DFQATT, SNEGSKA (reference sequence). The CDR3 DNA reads TGCAGTGCGACGGGTTTGATGAACACTGAAGCTTTCTTT. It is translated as CSATGLMNTEAFF.

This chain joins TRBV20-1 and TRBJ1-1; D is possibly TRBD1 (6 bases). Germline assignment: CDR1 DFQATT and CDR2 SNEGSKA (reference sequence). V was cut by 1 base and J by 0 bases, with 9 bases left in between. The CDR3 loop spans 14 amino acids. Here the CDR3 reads CSARGGQMNTEAFF. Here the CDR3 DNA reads TGCAGTGCTAGAGGAGGACAGATGAACACTGAAGCTTTCTTT.

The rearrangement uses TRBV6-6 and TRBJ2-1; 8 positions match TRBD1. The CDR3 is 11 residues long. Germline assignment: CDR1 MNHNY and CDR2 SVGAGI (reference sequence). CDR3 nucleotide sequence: TGTGCGACAGGGGATAGCAATGAGCAGTTCTTC. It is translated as CATGDSNEQFF.

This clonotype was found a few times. The CDR3 DNA sequence: TGTGCCATCAGTGAGTCGACCGTGAGGAACACCGGGGAGCTGTTTTTT. Protein: CAISESTVRNTGELFF. The rearrangement links TRBV10-3 to TRBJ2-2; the D is unclear. Germline CDR1 and CDR2: ENHRY and SYGVKD. V was shortened by 0 bases and J by 1 base, with 9 bases between the two germline ends. The CDR3 runs to 16 residues.

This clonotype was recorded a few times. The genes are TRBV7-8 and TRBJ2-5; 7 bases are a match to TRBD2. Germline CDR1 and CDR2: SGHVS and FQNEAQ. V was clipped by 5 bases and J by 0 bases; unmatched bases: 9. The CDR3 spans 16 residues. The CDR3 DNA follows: TGTGCCAGCAGCCCCAATCACGGGAGGTACCAAGAGACCCAGTACTTC. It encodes CASSPNHGRYQETQYF. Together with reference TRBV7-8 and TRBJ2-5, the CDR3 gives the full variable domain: GAGVSQSPRYKVAKRGQDVALRCDPISGHVSLFWYQQALGQGPEFLTYFQNEAQLDKSGLPSDRFFAERPEGSVSTLKIQRTQQEDSAVYLCASSPNHGRYQETQYFGPGTRLLVL.

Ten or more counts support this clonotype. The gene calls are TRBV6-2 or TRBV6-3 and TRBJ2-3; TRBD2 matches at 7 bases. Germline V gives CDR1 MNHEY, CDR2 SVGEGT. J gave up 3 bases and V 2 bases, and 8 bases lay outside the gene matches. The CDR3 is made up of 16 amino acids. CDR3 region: CASSYERPGGTDTQYF. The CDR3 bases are TGTGCCAGCAGTTACGAGCGGCCGGGAGGTACAGATACGCAGTATTTT.